This entry lists 7 T cell receptor beta chains sequenced from one sample in a study of T cells in Graves' hyperthyroidism and ophthalmopathy. Amplification of TCR beta CDR3 regions used RNA as the template. TCR CDR3 regions were first amplified by RT-PCR with HTBI primers. TCRdb itself ran the multiplex PCR reads through MiXCR, one entry per CDR3 protein. The sample yields fewer than 700,000 distinct CDR3 sequences, 17% seen once. The sample comprised blood. These receptors all stem from a woman younger than 30 with Graves' ophthalmopathy.

Ten or more counts support this clonotype. This sequence joins TRBV7-2 and TRBJ2-1; 9 nucleotides agree with TRBD2. V gave up 1 base and J gave up 6 bases; unmatched junction bases: 4. The germline CDR1 and CDR2 sequences are SGHTA and FQGNSA. The CDR3 sequence is 15 residues long. The CDR3 DNA is TGTGCCAGCAGCTTAGAGTCGCGGGGGGGCAATGAGCAGTTCTTC. Its protein is CASSLESRGGNEQFF.

The chain carries TRBV19 and TRBJ1-5; D uncertain. CDR3 length: 13 amino acids. Germline V gives CDR1 LNHDA, CDR2 SQIVND (reference sequence). Trimming left V 2 bases short and J 4 bases short, with 6 bases between. The CDR3 loop is CASSISANQPQHF. The CDR3 bases are TGTGCCAGTAGTATATCAGCAAATCAGCCCCAGCATTTT.

In its sample, this clonotype was seen a few times. CDR3 loop: CASSPGPGLEKLFF. DNA for the CDR3: TGTGCCAGCAGCCCAGGTCCTGGGTTGGAAAAACTGTTTTTT. The chain is built from TRBV7-3 and TRBJ1-4; no clear D gene. This CDR3 spans 14 amino acids. V was clipped by 5 bases and J by 8 bases, with 15 bases between them. Germline V gene data show CDR1 as SGHTA and CDR2 as FQGTGA.

This clonotype has a count of ten or more. V is TRBV6-1 and J is TRBJ2-1; tentatively, D is TRBD1 (6 bases). The CDR3 runs 16 residues. The V gene lost 2 bases and the J gene lost 6 bases, with 17 bases spanning the gap. Germline CDR1 is MNHNS and CDR2 is SASEGT. The CDR3 loop reads CASSEHGTPSSNEQFF. The CDR3, as DNA: TGTGCCAGCAGTGAACACGGGACACCTAGTTCCAATGAGCAGTTCTTC.

For this clonotype: A much larger clone sits a single nucleotide away, making a read error possible. The gene calls are TRBV2 and TRBJ2-1; TRBD1 matches at 7 bases. The DNA end lines up better with TRBJ2-7; the J call may be wrong. The CDR3 totals 14 residues. CDR1 is SNHLY, CDR2 FYNNEI, per germline. The CDR3 spells CASREGTVYNEQYF. The CDR3 nucleotides are TGTGCCAGCAGGGAAGGGACAGTCTACAATGAGCAGTACTTC.

This clonotype was counted many times. The chain joins TRBV30 to TRBJ1-5; D remains ambiguous. The germline V and J ends were trimmed by 3 bases and 6 bases, with 12 bases remaining between them. The CDR3 runs to 13 residues. Germline CDR1 reads GTSNPN; CDR2 reads SVGIG (reference sequence). This CDR3 reads CAWSGGATQPQHF. The CDR3 DNA reads as TGTGCCTGGAGCGGTGGAGCGACTCAGCCCCAGCATTTT.

J is TRBJ2-7 and V is TRBV20-1, with D maybe TRBD1 (6 bases). V lost 0 bases and J lost 5, with 14 bases in between. This CDR3 comprises 14 residues. In germline, CDR1 is DFQATT, CDR2 SNEGSKA (reference sequence). CDR3 in amino acids: CSARDMEQGNEQYF. CDR3 bases: TGCAGTGCTAGAGATATGGAACAGGGAAACGAGCAGTACTTC.